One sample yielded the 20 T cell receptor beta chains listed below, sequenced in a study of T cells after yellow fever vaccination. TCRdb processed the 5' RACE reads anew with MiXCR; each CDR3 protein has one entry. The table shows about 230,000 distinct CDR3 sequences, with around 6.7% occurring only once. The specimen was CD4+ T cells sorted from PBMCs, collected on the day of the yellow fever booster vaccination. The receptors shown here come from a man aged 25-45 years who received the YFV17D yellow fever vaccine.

CDR3 residues: CASSGGRRQGSSYEQYF. The CDR3 region has the DNA TGTGCCAGCTCGGGTGGGCGTAGACAGGGAAGCTCCTACGAGCAGTACTTC. V gene TRBV6-1 combines with J gene TRBJ2-7, with 7 bases that match TRBD1. Per the germline V gene, CDR1 is MNHNS and CDR2 is SASEGT. The CDR3 runs to 17 residues. Trimming removed 8 bases from V and 0 bases from J; junction bases left unmatched: 16.

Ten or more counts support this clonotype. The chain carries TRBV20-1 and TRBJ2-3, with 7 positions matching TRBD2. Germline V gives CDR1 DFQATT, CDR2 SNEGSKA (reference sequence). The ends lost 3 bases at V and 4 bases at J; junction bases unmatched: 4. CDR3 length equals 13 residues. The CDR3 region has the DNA TGCAGTGCTAGCCCCACTAGCGCAGATACGCAGTATTTT. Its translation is CSASPTSADTQYF.

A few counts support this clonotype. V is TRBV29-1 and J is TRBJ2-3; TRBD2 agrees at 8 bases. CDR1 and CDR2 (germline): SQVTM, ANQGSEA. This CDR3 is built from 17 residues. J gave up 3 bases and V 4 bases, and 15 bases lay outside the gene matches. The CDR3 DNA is TGCAGCGTTGGGGGCAGCCTCGCCGGGAGGGGGACAGATACGCAGTATTTT. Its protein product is CSVGGSLAGRGTDTQYF.

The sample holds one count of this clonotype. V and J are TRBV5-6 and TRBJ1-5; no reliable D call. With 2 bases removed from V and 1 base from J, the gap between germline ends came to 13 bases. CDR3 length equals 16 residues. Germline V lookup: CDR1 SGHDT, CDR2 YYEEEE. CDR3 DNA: TGTGCCAGCAGCTTCCGGACTTACGGAAGCAATCAGCCCCAGCATTTT. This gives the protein CASSFRTYGSNQPQHF.

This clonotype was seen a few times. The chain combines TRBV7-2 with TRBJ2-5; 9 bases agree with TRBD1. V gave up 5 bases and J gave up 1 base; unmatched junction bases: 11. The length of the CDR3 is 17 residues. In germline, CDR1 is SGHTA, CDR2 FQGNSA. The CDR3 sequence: CASSQKRGTGFQETQYF. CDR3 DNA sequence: TGTGCCAGCAGCCAGAAGCGCGGGACAGGGTTCCAAGAGACCCAGTACTTC.

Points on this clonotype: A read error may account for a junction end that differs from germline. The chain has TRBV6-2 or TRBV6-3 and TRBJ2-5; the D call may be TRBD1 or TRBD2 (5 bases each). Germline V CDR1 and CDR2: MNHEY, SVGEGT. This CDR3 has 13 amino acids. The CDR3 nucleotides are TGTGCCAGCAGCTCGTACAGCTATGGGACCCACTACTTC. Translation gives CASSSYSYGTHYF.

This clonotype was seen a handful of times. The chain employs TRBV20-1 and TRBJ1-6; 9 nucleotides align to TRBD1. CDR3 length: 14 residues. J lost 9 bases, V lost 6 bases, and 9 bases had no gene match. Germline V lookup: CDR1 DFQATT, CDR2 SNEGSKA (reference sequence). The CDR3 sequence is CSATQGARSSPLHF. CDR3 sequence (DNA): TGCAGTGCCACACAGGGGGCGCGGAGTTCACCCCTCCACTTT.

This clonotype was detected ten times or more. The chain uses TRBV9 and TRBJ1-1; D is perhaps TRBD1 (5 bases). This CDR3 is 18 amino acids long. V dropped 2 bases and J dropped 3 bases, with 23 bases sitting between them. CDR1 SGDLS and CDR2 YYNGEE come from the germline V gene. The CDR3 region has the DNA TGTGCCAGCAGCGTCGCGGGGGGTCCTACTCCTTGGGACACTGAAGCTTTCTTT. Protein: CASSVAGGPTPWDTEAFF. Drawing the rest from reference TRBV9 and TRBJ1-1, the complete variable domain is DSGVTQTPKHLITATGQRVTLRCSPRSGDLSVYWYQQSLDQGLQFLIQYYNGEERAKGNILERFSAQQFPDLHSELNLSSLELGDSALYFCASSVAGGPTPWDTEAFFGQGTRLTVV.

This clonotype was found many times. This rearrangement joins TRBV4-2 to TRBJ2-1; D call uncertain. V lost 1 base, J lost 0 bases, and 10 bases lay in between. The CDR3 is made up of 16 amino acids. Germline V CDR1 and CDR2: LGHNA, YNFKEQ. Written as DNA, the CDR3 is TGTGCCAGCAGCCAAGCTTTACCGAGCTCCTACAATGAGCAGTTCTTC. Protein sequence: CASSQALPSSYNEQFF.

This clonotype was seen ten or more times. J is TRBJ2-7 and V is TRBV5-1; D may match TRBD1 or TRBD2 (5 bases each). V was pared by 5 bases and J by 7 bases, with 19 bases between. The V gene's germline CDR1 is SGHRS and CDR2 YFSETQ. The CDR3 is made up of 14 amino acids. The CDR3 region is CASRPGWGSEEQYF. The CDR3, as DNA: TGCGCCAGCAGACCGGGATGGGGGTCTGAAGAGCAGTACTTC.

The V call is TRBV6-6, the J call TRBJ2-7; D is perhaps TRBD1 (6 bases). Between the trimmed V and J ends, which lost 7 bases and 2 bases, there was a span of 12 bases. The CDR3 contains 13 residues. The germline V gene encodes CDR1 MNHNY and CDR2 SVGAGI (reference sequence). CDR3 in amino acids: CASTRDNTYEQYF. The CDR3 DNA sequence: TGTGCCAGCACCCGGGACAACACCTACGAGCAGTACTTC.

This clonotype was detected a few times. CDR3 residues: CASADVGGSYNSPLHF. CDR3 DNA: TGTGCCAGCGCCGACGTGGGGGGCTCCTATAATTCACCCCTCCACTTT. The gene calls are TRBV19 and TRBJ1-6; weak D call: TRBD1 (5 bases). The CDR3 loop spans 16 amino acids. V was cut by 9 bases and J by 0 bases, with 15 bases left in between. Germline CDR1 is LNHDA and CDR2 is SQIVND (reference sequence).

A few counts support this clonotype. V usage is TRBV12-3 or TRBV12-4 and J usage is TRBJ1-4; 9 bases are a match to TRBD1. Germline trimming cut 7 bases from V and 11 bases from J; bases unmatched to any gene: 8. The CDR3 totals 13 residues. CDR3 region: CASTEDRGPKLFF. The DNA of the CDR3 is TGTGCCAGCACCGAGGACAGGGGCCCGAAACTGTTTTTT.

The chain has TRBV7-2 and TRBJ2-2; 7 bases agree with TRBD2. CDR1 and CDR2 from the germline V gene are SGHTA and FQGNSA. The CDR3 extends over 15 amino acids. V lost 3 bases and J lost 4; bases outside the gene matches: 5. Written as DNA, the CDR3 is TGTGCCAGCAGCTTGCGGGAGTACGGCACCGGGGAGCTGTTTTTT. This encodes CASSLREYGTGELFF. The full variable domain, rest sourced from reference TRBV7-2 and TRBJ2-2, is GAGVSQSPSNKVTEKGKDVELRCDPISGHTALYWYRQSLGQGLEFLIYFQGNSAPDKSGLPSDRFSAERTGGSVSTLTIQRTQQEDSAVYLCASSLREYGTGELFFGEGSRLTVL.

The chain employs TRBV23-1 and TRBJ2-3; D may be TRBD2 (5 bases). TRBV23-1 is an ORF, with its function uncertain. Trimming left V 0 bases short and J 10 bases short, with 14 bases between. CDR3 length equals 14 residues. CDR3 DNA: TGCGCCAGCAGTCAATCGATGGAGGCGTCGGCGCAGTATTTT. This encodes CASSQSMEASAQYF.

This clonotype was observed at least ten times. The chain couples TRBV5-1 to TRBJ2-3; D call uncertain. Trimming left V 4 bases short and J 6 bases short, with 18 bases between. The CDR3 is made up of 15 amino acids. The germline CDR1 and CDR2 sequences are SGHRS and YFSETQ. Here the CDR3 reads CASSTNYAPSDTQYF. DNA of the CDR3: TGCGCCAGCAGCACCAATTACGCCCCTTCCGATACGCAGTATTTT. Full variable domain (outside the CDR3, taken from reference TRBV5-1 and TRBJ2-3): KAGVTQTPRYLIKTRGQQVTLSCSPISGHRSVSWYQQTPGQGLQFLFEYFSETQRNKGNFPGRFSGRQFSNSRSEMNVSTLELGDSALYLCASSTNYAPSDTQYFGPGTRLTVL.

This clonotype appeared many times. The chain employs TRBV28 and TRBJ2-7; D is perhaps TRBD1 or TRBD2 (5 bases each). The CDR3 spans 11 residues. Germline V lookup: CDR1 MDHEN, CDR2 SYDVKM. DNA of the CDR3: TGTGTCGTCGGGGCCTACTACGAGCAGTACTTC. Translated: CVVGAYYEQYF.

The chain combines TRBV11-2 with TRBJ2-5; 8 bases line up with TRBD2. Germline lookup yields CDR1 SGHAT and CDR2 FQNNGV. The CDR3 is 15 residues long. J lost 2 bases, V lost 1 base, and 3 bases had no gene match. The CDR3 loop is CASSLVAGLQETQYF. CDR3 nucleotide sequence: TGTGCCAGCAGCTTAGTAGCGGGGCTACAAGAGACCCAGTACTTC.

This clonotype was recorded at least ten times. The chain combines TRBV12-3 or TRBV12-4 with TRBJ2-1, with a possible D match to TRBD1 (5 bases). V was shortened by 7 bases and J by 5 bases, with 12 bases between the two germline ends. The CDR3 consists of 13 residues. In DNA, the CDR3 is TGTGCCAGCACCCCGGACACCAACAATGAGCAGTTCTTC. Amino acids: CASTPDTNNEQFF.

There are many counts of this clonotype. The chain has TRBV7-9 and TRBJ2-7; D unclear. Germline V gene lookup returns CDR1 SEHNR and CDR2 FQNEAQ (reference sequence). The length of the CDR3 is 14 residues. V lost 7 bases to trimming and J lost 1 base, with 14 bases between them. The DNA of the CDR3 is TGTGCCAGCAATAGGCTCGGGCAGTCCTACGAGCAGTACTTC. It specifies CASNRLGQSYEQYF.